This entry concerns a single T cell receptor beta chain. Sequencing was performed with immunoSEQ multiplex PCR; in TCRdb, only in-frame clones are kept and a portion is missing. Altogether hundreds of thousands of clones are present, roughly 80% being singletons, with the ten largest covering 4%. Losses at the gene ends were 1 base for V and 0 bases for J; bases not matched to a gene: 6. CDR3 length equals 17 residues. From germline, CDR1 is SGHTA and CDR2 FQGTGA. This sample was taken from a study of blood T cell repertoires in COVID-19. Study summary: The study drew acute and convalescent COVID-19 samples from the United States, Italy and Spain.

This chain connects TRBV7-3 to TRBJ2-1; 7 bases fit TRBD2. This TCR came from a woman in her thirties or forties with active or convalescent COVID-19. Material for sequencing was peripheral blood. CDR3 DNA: TGTGCCAGCAGCTTAAGGCGGCGGGGGACCTCCTACAATGAGCAGTTCTTC. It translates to CASSLRRRGTSYNEQFF.